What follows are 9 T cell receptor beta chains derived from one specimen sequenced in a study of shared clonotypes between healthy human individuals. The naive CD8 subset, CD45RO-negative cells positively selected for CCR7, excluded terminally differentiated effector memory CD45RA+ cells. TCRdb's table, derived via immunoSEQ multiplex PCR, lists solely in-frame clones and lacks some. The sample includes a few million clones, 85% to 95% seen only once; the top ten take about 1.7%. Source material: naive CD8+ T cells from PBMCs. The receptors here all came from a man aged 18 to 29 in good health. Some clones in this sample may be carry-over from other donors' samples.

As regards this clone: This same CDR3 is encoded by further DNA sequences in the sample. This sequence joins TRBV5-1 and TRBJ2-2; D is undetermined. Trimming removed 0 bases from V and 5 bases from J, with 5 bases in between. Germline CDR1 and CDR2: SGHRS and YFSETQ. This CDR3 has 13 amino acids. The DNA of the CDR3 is TGCGCCAGCAGCTTGGAAGGGACCGGGGAGCTGTTTTTT. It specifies CASSLEGTGELFF.

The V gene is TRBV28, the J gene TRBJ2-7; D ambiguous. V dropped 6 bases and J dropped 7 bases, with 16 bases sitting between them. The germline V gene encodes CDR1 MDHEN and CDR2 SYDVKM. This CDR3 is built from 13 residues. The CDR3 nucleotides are TGTGCCAGCAGCCCACCCCGTTTGGGAGAGCAGTACTTC. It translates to CASSPPRLGEQYF.

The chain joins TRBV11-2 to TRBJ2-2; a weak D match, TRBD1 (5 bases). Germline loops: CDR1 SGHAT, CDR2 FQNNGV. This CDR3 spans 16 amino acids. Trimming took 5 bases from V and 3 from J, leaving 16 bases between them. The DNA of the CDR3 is TGTGCCAGCAGCGGGATGTGGCAGGGTTACACCGGGGAGCTGTTTTTT. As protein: CASSGMWQGYTGELFF. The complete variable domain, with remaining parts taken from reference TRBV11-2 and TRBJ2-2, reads EAGVAQSPRYKIIEKRQSVAFWCNPISGHATLYWYQQILGQGPKLLIQFQNNGVVDDSQLPKDRFSAERLKGVDSTLKIQPAKLEDSAVYLCASSGMWQGYTGELFFGEGSRLTVL.

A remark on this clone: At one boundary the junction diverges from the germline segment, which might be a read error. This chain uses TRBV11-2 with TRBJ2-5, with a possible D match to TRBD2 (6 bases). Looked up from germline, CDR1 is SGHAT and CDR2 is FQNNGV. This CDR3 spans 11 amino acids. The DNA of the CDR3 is TGTGCCAGCAACTTAGATAGGACTAAGTACTTC. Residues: CASNLDRTKYF. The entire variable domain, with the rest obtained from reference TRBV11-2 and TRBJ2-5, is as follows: EAGVAQSPRYKIIEKRQSVAFWCNPISGHATLYWYQQILGQGPKLLIQFQNNGVVDDSQLPKDRFSAERLKGVDSTLKIQPAKLEDSAVYLCASNLDRTKYFGPGTRLLVL.

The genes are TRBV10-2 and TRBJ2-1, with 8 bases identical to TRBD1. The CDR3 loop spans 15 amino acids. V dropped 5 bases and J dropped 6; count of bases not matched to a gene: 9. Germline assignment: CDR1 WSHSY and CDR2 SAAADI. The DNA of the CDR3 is TGCGCCAGCAGTCATCCGACAGGGGTCGGCAATGAGCAGTTCTTC. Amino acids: CASSHPTGVGNEQFF.

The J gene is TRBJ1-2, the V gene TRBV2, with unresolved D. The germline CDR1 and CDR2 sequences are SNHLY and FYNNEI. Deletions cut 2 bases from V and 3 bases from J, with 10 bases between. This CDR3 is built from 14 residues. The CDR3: CASSEIRIDYGYTF. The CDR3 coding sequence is TGTGCCAGCAGTGAAATTCGAATCGACTATGGCTACACCTTC.

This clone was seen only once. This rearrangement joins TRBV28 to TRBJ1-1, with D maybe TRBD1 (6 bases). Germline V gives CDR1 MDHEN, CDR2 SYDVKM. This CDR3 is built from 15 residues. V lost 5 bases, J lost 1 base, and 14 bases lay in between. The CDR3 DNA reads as TGTGCCAGCAGTCAGGACAGACGGTGGAACACTGAAGCTTTCTTT. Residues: CASSQDRRWNTEAFF.

CDR3 loop: CASSWRTGTREQYF. The CDR3 DNA sequence: TGCGCCAGCAGCTGGCGGACAGGGACCCGGGAGCAGTACTTC. The genes are TRBV5-1 and TRBJ2-7; 8 positions agree with TRBD1. There are 14 residues in the CDR3. Germline loops: CDR1 SGHRS, CDR2 YFSETQ. After removal of 3 bases from V and 7 bases from J, the junction contained 9 bases not matched to a gene.

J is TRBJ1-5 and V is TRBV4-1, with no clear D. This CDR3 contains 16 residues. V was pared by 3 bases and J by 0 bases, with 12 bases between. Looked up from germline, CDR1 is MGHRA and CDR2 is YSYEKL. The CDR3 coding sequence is TGCGCCAGCAGCCACGAGGTAGGATATAGCAATCAGCCCCAGCATTTT. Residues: CASSHEVGYSNQPQHF.